Here is one T cell receptor beta chain with its context. Its antigen is as yet unknown. The sample belongs to a study of T cells expressing NK-cell markers. In the study overall: One of eight sequenced donors was HCMV-seronegative; the other seven were seropositive.

TCRdb re-analyzed the 5' RACE reads; it lists each CDR3 protein once, without DNA. The listing contains roughly 390,000 distinct CDR3 sequences. Looked up from germline, CDR1 is MNHNS and CDR2 is SASEGT. This CDR3 has 16 residues. Study-level results: NKG2C+ dominant clonotype frequencies in about 6 donors were about 1.0-7.5% of CD8+ T cells. Specificity for HCMV among expanded NKG2C+ T cell clones was not established.

The TCR sequence derives from a man aged 18-69 years in good health. J is TRBJ1-3 and V is TRBV6-1. Material for sequencing was blood T cells: a sorted CD56 or NKG2C T cell subset, CD4+ or CD8+ T cells, or bulk PBMC T cells (not recorded which). The CDR3 spells CASSEALGNSGNTIYF.